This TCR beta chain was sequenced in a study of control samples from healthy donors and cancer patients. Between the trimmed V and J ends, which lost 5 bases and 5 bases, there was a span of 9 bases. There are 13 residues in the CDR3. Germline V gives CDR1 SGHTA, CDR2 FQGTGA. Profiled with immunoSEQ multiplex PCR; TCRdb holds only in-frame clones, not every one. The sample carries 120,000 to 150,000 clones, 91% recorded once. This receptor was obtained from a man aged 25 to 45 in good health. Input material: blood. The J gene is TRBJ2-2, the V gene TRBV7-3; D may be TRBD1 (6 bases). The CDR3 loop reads CASSRDRTGELFF. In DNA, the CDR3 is TGTGCCAGCAGCCGCGACAGGACCGGGGAGCTGTTTTTT.